Following are 18 T cell receptor beta chains from one sample sequenced in a study of T-cell memory formation after mild COVID-19. In TCRdb, the 5' RACE reads were re-called with MiXCR into one record per CDR3 protein. The sample lists about 390,000 distinct CDR3 sequences, approximately 15% occurring once. Sequenced: PBMCs or a T cell subset sorted from them (not recorded which). The receptor set was obtained from a man aged 18-30 years who had mild COVID-19 (a few samples of this study predate the infection). Cell type and time point are not known.

This clonotype was seen a few times. The rearrangement uses TRBV7-2 and TRBJ1-4; D remains ambiguous. CDR1 SGHTA and CDR2 FQGNSA come from the germline V gene. V lost 2 bases and J lost 5, with 9 bases in between. The CDR3 has 14 residues. The CDR3 bases are TGTGCCAGCAGCTTACGGGGTGGGAATGAAAAACTGTTTTTT. It yields the protein CASSLRGGNEKLFF.

This chain uses TRBV5-1 with TRBJ1-1, with 8 positions matching TRBD1. The V gene's germline CDR1 is SGHRS and CDR2 YFSETQ. CDR3 size: 15 residues. The V and J ends lost 0 bases and 5 bases, in that order; junction bases with no gene match: 6. The CDR3 here is CASSLGLTGGTEAFF. The CDR3 nucleotides read TGCGCCAGCAGCTTGGGCCTAACAGGGGGGACTGAAGCTTTCTTT.

This clonotype was observed a few times. V is TRBV5-1 and J is TRBJ2-3, with 11 bases fitting TRBD2. Losses at the gene ends were 7 bases for V and 2 bases for J; bases not matched to a gene: 12. The CDR3 is 17 residues long. CDR1 SGHRS and CDR2 YFSETQ come from the germline V gene. CDR3 in amino acids: CASRLPGTSGTTDTQYF. Written as DNA, the CDR3 is TGCGCCAGCCGATTACCGGGGACTAGCGGAACCACAGATACGCAGTATTTT.

This clonotype was seen more than once but under ten times. The genes are TRBV9 and TRBJ1-5; tentative D call: TRBD1 (6 bases). Germline CDR1 SGDLS, CDR2 YYNGEE. V was pared by 0 bases and J by 5 bases, with 9 bases between. This CDR3 region has 14 residues. As DNA, the CDR3 is TGTGCCAGCAGCGTAGCAGGGGCCGATCAGCCCCAGCATTTT. Encoded protein: CASSVAGADQPQHF. Full variable domain (missing parts from reference TRBV9 and TRBJ1-5): DSGVTQTPKHLITATGQRVTLRCSPRSGDLSVYWYQQSLDQGLQFLIQYYNGEERAKGNILERFSAQQFPDLHSELNLSSLELGDSALYFCASSVAGADQPQHFGDGTRLSIL.

The V gene is TRBV9, the J gene TRBJ2-1; 11 bases are a match to TRBD2. Trimming took 0 bases from V and 5 from J; bases not matched to a gene: 4. The V gene's germline CDR1 is SGDLS and CDR2 YYNGEE. CDR3 length: 16 residues. CDR3 loop: CASSVEVAGGNNEQFF. CDR3 DNA: TGTGCCAGCAGCGTAGAGGTAGCGGGGGGGAACAATGAGCAGTTCTTC.

The chain has TRBV10-1 and TRBJ2-1, with 11 bases aligning to TRBD2. This CDR3 has 16 amino acids. In germline, CDR1 is WNHNN, CDR2 SYGVQD (reference sequence). V was clipped by 0 bases and J by 6 bases; unmatched bases: 4. The CDR3 reads CASSESLAGGRNEQFF. The CDR3, as DNA: TGCGCCAGCAGTGAGTCCCTAGCGGGGGGACGCAATGAGCAGTTCTTC.

This clonotype turned up a few times. V usage is TRBV4-1 and J usage is TRBJ2-6; D gene uncertain. The ends were cut back, 0 bases at V and 1 base at J, with 4 bases in the middle. This CDR3 has 15 residues. Germline assignment: CDR1 MGHRA and CDR2 YSYEKL. The CDR3 is CASSQEGSGANVLTF. In DNA, the CDR3 is TGCGCCAGCAGCCAAGAGGGTTCTGGGGCCAACGTCCTGACTTTC.

At least ten counts were recorded for this clonotype. The chain couples TRBV7-3 to TRBJ2-3; 9 bases are a match to TRBD1. The CDR3 extends over 15 amino acids. Germline CDR1 reads SGHTA; CDR2 reads FQGTGA. Trimming removed 4 bases from V and 2 bases from J; junction bases left unmatched: 4. CDR3 region: CASSSGQGYTDTQYF. The DNA for the CDR3 is TGTGCCAGCAGCTCGGGACAGGGATACACAGATACGCAGTATTTT.

This clonotype was picked up many times. V and J are TRBV4-1 and TRBJ2-3; D ambiguous. Trimming left V 4 bases short and J 0 bases short, with 23 bases between. The germline gives CDR1 MGHRA, CDR2 YSYEKL. The CDR3 is 19 amino acids. The CDR3 here is CASSLTWGFYKSSTDTQYF. For the CDR3, the DNA is TGCGCCAGCAGCCTTACCTGGGGATTCTATAAATCTAGCACAGATACGCAGTATTTT.

The chain is built from TRBV7-2 and TRBJ2-3; D is possibly TRBD2 (5 bases). V gave up 4 bases and J gave up 0 bases, with 14 bases separating them. Germline V gives CDR1 SGHTA, CDR2 FQGNSA. This CDR3 contains 16 residues. The CDR3 nucleotides read TGTGCCAGCAGCTCAACGCGGGTGACTAGCACAGATACGCAGTATTTT. The encoded protein is CASSSTRVTSTDTQYF.

This clonotype turned up a few times. The V call is TRBV12-3 or TRBV12-4, the J call TRBJ2-1; D perhaps matches TRBD1 (5 bases). This CDR3 spans 16 amino acids. V dropped 6 bases and J dropped 3 bases, with 18 bases sitting between them. CDR3 bases: TGTGCCAGCAGACCCCCCGACAGTCTGGGCTACAATGAGCAGTTCTTC. It translates to CASRPPDSLGYNEQFF.

The gene calls are TRBV5-1 and TRBJ2-5; 8 bases match TRBD1. This CDR3 spans 15 amino acids. The V gene's germline CDR1 is SGHRS and CDR2 YFSETQ. J gave up 3 bases and V 3 bases, and 7 bases lay outside the gene matches. The CDR3 region is CASSCPLTGEETQYF. Here the CDR3 DNA reads TGCGCCAGCAGCTGCCCACTGACAGGGGAAGAGACCCAGTACTTC.

The chain links TRBV6-5 to TRBJ2-3; D remains ambiguous. There are 14 residues in the CDR3. The V end was cut by 0 bases, the J end by 2 bases, with 6 bases between. The germline gives CDR1 MNHEY, CDR2 SVGAGI. The CDR3 DNA reads TGTGCCAGCAGTTACTCCGTTGTCACAGATACGCAGTATTTT. Translation: CASSYSVVTDTQYF.

In this sample, this clonotype turned up a few times. The chain recombines TRBV4-3 with TRBJ1-6; D not resolved. Trimming cost V 1 base and J 6 bases, with 13 bases left between them. CDR1 and CDR2 from the germline V gene are LGHNA and YSLEER. This CDR3 contains 16 residues. The CDR3 is CASSQGGGRGNSPLHF. As DNA, the CDR3 is TGCGCCAGCAGCCAAGGTGGAGGGCGCGGTAATTCACCCCTCCACTTT.

This clonotype was picked up many times. The gene calls are TRBV6-2 or TRBV6-3 and TRBJ2-1; no reliable D call. CDR1 is MNHEY and CDR2 is SVGEGT in the germline V gene. The CDR3 is 15 amino acids. V was trimmed by 5 bases and J by 3 bases, leaving 14 bases between them. The CDR3 DNA follows: TGTGCCAGCAGTCCCCAGGCGTTCAGCTACAATGAGCAGTTCTTC. This gives the protein CASSPQAFSYNEQFF.

In this sample, this clonotype turned up a few times. The chain links TRBV5-1 to TRBJ2-3, with 9 bases aligning to TRBD1. J lost 9 bases, V lost 4 bases, and 6 bases had no gene match. Germline assignment: CDR1 SGHRS and CDR2 YFSETQ. This CDR3 comprises 13 residues. The CDR3 DNA follows: TGCGCCAGCAGCCCGGGACAGGGATCGACGCAGTATTTT. Translated: CASSPGQGSTQYF. Full variable domain (outside the CDR3, taken from reference TRBV5-1 and TRBJ2-3): KAGVTQTPRYLIKTRGQQVTLSCSPISGHRSVSWYQQTPGQGLQFLFEYFSETQRNKGNFPGRFSGRQFSNSRSEMNVSTLELGDSALYLCASSPGQGSTQYFGPGTRLTVL.

The chain employs TRBV7-9 and TRBJ2-5, with a possible D match to TRBD1 (5 bases). The V and J ends lost 2 bases and 3 bases respectively, with 16 bases between them. Germline V gene lookup returns CDR1 SEHNR and CDR2 FQNEAQ (reference sequence). This CDR3 spans 16 amino acids. This CDR3 is CASSLSLYGREETQYF. As DNA, the CDR3 is TGTGCCAGCAGCTTATCCCTTTATGGCAGGGAAGAGACCCAGTACTTC.

The chain joins TRBV5-8 to TRBJ1-5, with no clear D. In germline, CDR1 is SGHTS, CDR2 YDEGEE. The V gene lost 3 bases and the J gene lost 3 bases, with 13 bases spanning the gap. The CDR3 covers 15 residues. The CDR3 DNA reads TGTGCCAGCAGCTACGACGGGCGGTTCAATCAGCCCCAGCATTTT. Its protein is CASSYDGRFNQPQHF. Looking up the rest from reference TRBV5-8 and TRBJ1-5 gives the full variable domain: EAGVTQSPTHLIKTRGQQATLRCSPISGHTSVYWYQQALGLGLQFLLWYDEGEERNRGNFPPRFSGRQFPNYSSELNVNALELEDSALYLCASSYDGRFNQPQHFGDGTRLSIL.